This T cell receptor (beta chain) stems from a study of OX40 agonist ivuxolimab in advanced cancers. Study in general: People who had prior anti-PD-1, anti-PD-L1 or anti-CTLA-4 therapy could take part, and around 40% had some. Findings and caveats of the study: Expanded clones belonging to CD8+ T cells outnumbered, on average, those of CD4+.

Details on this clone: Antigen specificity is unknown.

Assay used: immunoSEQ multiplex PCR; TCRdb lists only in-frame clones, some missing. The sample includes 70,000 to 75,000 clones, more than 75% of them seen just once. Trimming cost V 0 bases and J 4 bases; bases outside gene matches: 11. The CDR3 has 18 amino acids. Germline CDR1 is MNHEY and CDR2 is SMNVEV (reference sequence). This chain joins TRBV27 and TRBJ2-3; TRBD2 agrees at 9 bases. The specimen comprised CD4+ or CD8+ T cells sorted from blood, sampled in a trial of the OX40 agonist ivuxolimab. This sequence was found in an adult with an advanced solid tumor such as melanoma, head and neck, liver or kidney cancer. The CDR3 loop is CASSLSITSGPRADTQYF. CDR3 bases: TGTGCCAGCAGTTTATCTATTACTAGCGGGCCTCGGGCAGATACGCAGTATTTT.